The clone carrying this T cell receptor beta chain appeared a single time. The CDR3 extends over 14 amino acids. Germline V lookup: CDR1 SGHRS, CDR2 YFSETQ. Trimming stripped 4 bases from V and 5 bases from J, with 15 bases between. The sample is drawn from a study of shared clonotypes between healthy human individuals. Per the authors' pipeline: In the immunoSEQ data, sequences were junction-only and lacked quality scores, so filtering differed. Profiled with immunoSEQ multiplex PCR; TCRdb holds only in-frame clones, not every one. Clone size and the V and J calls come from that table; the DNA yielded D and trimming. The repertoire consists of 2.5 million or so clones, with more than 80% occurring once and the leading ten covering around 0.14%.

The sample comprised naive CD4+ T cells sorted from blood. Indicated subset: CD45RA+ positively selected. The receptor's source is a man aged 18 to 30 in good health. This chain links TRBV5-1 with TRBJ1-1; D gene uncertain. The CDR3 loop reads CASSPLGEGTEAFF. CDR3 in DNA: TGCGCCAGCAGCCCCCTCGGGGAAGGGACTGAAGCTTTCTTT.